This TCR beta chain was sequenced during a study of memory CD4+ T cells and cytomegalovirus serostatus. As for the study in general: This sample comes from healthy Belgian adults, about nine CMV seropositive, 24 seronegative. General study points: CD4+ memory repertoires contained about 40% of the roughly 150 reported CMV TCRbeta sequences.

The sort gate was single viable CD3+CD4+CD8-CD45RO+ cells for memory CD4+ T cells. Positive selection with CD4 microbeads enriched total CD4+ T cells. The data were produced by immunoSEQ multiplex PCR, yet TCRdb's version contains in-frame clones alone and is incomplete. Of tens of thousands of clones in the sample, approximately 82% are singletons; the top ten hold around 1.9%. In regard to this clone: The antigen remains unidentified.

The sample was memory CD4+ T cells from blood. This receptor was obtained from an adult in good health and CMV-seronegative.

CDR3 in amino acids: CASSESPTPRGETQYF. The DNA of the CDR3 is TGTGCCAGCAGTGAGAGCCCCACCCCCAGGGGTGAGACCCAGTACTTC. The chain has TRBV6-1 and TRBJ2-5; a possible D gene is TRBD1 (6 bases). V dropped 3 bases and J dropped 5 bases, with 19 bases sitting between them. The length of the CDR3 is 16 residues. CDR1 is MNHNS, CDR2 SASEGT, per germline.